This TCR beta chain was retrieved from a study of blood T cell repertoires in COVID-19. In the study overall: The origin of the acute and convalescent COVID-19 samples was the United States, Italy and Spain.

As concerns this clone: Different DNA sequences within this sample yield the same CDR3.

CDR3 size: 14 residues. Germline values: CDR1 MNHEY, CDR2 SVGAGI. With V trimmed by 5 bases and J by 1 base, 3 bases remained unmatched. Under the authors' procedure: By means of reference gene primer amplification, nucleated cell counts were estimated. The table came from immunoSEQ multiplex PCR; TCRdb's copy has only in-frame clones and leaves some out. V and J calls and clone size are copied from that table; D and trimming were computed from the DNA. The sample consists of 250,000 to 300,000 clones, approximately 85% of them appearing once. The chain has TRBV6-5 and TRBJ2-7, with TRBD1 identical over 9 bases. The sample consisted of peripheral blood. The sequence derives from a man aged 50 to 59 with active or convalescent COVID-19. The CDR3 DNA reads TGTGCCAGCAGTCGACAGGGGGGGTCCTACGAGCAGTACTTC. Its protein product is CASSRQGGSYEQYF.